The present T cell receptor beta chain was sequenced within a study of blood T cell repertoires in COVID-19. Study information: Both acute and convalescent COVID-19 samples were obtained from the United States, Italy and Spain.

This clone occurred a few times. The V gene's germline CDR1 is MNHEY and CDR2 SMNVEV (reference sequence). V trimming: 6 bases; J trimming: 4 bases; junction bases outside the gene matches: 4. The CDR3 contains 13 residues. As originally analysed: It was from reference gene primer amplification that nucleated cell counts were estimated. The table came from immunoSEQ multiplex PCR; TCRdb's copy has only in-frame clones and leaves some out. That table furnishes V, J and clone size, whereas the DNA furnished D and trimming. The sample comprises under 200,000 clones, roughly 84% of which are singletons, and about 1.5% rests with the top ten.

The chain combines TRBV27 with TRBJ1-2; 8 positions agree with TRBD1. The sequence was obtained from a human donor in a cohort sampled during active COVID-19. The sample taken for sequencing was peripheral blood. This CDR3 is CASSLTGGYGYTF. CDR3 DNA sequence: TGTGCCAGCAGCCTCACAGGGGGCTATGGCTACACCTTC.